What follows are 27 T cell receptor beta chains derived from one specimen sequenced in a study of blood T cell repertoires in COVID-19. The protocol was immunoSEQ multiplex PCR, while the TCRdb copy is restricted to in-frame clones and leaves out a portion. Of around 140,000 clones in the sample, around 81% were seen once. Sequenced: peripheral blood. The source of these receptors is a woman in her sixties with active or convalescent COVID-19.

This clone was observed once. The CDR3 reads CASSLATVVSGNTIYF. CDR3 in DNA: TGTGCCAGCAGCTTAGCCACAGTAGTCTCTGGAAACACCATATATTTT. This chain joins TRBV7-2 and TRBJ1-3; D unresolved. The CDR3 consists of 16 residues. The V and J ends lost 0 bases and 0 bases respectively, with 9 bases between them. The V gene's germline CDR1 is SGHTA and CDR2 FQGNSA.

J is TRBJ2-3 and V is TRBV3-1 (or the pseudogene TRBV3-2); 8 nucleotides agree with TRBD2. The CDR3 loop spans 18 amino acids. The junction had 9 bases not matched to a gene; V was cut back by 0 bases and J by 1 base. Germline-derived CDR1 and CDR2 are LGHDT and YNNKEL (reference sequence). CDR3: CASSQDRGGAFGTDTQYF. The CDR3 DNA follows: TGTGCCAGCAGCCAAGATCGGGGGGGGGCCTTTGGCACAGATACGCAGTATTTT.

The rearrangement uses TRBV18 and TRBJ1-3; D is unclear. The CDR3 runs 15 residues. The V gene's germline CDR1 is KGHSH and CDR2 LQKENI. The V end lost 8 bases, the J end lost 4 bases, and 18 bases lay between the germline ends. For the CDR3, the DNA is TGTGCCAGCCCAAGGACTGATCTCTTGGGAAACACCATATATTTT. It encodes CASPRTDLLGNTIYF.

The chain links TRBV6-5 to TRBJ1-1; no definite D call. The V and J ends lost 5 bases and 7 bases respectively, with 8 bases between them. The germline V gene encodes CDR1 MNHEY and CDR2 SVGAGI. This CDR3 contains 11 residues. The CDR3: CASSPRSEAFF. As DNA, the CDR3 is TGTGCCAGCAGTCCGAGGAGTGAAGCTTTCTTT.

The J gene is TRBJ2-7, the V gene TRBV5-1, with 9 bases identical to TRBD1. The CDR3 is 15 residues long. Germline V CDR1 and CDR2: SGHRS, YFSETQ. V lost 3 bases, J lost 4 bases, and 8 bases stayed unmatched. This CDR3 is CASSSGQGILYEQYF. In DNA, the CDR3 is TGCGCCAGCAGCTCAGGACAGGGGATCTTATACGAGCAGTACTTC.

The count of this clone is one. The chain's CDR3 is CASSETGGLRSEAFF. The CDR3 DNA follows: TGTGCCAGCAGCGAAACAGGGGGCCTTCGTTCTGAAGCTTTCTTT. The chain is built from TRBV7-8 and TRBJ1-1; TRBD1 agrees at 9 bases. The germline V gene encodes CDR1 SGHVS and CDR2 FQNEAQ. V shed 5 bases and J 6 bases; nucleotides not matched to a gene: 10. The CDR3 is 15 amino acids.

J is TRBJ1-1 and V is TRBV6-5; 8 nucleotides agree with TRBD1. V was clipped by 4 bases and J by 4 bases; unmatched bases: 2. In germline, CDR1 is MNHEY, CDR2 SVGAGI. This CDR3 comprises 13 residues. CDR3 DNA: TGTGCCAGCAGTTCAGGGGGCGTCACTGAAGCTTTCTTT. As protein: CASSSGGVTEAFF.

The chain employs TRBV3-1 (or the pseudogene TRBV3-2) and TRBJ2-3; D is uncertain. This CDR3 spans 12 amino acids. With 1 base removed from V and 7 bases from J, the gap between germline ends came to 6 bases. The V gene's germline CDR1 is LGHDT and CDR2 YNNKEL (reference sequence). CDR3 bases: TGTGCCAGCAGCCAAGGCGAATATACGCAGTATTTT. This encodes CASSQGEYTQYF.

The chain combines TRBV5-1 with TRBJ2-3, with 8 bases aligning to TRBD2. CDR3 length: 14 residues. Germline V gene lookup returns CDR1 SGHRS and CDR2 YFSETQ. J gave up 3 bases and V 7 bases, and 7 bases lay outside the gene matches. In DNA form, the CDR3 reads TGCGCCAGCGGACCGGGACTAGAAACAGATACGCAGTATTTT. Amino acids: CASGPGLETDTQYF. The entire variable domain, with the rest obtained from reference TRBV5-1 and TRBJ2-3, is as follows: KAGVTQTPRYLIKTRGQQVTLSCSPISGHRSVSWYQQTPGQGLQFLFEYFSETQRNKGNFPGRFSGRQFSNSRSEMNVSTLELGDSALYLCASGPGLETDTQYFGPGTRLTVL.

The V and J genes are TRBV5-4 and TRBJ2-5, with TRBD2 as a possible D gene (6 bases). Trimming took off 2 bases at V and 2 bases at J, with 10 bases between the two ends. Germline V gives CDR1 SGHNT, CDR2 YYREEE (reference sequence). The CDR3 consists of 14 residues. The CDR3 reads CASSFGGSQETQYF. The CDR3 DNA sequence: TGTGCCAGCAGCTTCGGGGGTAGTCAAGAGACCCAGTACTTC.

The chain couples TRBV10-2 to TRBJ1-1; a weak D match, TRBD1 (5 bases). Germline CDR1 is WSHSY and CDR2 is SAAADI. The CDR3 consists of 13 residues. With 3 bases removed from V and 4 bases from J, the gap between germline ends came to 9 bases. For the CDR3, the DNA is TGCGCCAGCAGTGATTACGGGGGCACTGAAGCTTTCTTT. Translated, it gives CASSDYGGTEAFF.

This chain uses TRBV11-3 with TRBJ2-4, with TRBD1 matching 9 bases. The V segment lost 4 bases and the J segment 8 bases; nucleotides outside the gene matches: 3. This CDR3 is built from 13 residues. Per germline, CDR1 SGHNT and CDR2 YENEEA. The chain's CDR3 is CASSWGQGYIQYF. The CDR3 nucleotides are TGTGCCAGCAGCTGGGGACAGGGCTACATTCAGTACTTC.

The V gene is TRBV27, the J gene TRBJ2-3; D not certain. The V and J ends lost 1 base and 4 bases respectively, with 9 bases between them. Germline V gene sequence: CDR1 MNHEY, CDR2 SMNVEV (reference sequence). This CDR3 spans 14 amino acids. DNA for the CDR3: TGTGCCAGCAGTTTATTTGTCCGTTCAGATACGCAGTATTTT. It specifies CASSLFVRSDTQYF.

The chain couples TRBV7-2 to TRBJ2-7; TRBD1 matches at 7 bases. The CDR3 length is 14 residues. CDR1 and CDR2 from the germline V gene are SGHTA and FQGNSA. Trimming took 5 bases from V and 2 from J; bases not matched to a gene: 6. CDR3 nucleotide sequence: TGTGCCAGCAGCGCCCGGGACAGAACCTACGAGCAGTACTTC. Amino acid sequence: CASSARDRTYEQYF.

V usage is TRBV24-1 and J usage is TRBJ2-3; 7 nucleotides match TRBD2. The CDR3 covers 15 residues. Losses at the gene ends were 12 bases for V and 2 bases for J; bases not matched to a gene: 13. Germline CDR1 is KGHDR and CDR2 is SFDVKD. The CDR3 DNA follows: TGTGCCCCTTATGTGAACGGGGGGTACACAGATACGCAGTATTTT. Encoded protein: CAPYVNGGYTDTQYF.

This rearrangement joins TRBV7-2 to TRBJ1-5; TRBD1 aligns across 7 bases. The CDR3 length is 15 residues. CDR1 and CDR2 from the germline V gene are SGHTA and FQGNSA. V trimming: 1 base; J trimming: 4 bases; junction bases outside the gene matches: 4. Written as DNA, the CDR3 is TGTGCCAGCAGCTTAGAGGGGGCTTGGAATCAGCCCCAGCATTTT. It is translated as CASSLEGAWNQPQHF.

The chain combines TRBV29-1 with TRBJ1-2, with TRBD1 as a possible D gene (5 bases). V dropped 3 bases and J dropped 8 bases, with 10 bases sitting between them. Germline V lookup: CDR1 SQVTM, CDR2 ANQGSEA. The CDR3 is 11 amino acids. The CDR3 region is CSVDGGWGYTF. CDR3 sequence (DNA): TGCAGCGTTGACGGGGGATGGGGCTACACCTTC.

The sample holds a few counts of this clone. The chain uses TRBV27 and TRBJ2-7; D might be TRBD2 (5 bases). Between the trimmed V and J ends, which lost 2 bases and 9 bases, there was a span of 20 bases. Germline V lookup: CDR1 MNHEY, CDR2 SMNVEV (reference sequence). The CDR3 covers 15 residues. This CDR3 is CASSLSTITTSGQYF. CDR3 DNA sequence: TGTGCCAGCAGTTTAAGCACCATTACTACGAGCGGGCAGTACTTC.

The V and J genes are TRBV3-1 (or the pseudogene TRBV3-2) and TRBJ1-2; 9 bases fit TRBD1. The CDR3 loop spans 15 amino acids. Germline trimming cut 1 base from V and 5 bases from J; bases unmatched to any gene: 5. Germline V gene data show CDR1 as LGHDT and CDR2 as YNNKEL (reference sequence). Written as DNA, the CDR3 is TGTGCCAGCAGCCAAGGACAGGGGGGAATTTATGGCTACACCTTC. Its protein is CASSQGQGGIYGYTF.

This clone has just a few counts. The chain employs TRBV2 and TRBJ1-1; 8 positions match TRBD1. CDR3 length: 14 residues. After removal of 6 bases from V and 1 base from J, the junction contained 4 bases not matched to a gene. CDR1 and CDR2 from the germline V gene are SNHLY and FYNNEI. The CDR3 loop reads CASSQQGANTEAFF. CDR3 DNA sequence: TGTGCCAGCAGCCAGCAGGGGGCGAACACTGAAGCTTTCTTT.

CDR3 coding DNA: TGTGCCAGCAGCCAAGACTTGCGGGGGTTCACAGATACGCAGTATTTT. Its translation is CASSQDLRGFTDTQYF. The chain combines TRBV3-1 (or the pseudogene TRBV3-2) with TRBJ2-3; 7 bases are shared with TRBD2. V lost 0 bases and J lost 2; bases outside the gene matches: 5. The germline CDR1 and CDR2 sequences are LGHDT and YNNKEL (reference sequence). The CDR3 loop spans 16 amino acids.

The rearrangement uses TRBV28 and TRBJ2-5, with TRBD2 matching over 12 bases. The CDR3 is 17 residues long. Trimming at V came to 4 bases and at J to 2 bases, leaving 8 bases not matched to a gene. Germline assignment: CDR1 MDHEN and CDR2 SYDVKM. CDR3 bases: TGTGCCAGCAGTTCACCAAGGACTAGCGGGGTGCAAGAGACCCAGTACTTC. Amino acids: CASSSPRTSGVQETQYF.

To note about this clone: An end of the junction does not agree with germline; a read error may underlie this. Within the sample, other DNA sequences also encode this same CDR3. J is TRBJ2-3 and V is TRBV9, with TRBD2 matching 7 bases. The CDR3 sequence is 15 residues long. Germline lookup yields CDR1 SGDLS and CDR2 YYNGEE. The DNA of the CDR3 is TGTGCCAGCAGACCTGGGACTATTAGCACAGATACACAGTATTTT. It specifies CASRPGTISTDTQYF.

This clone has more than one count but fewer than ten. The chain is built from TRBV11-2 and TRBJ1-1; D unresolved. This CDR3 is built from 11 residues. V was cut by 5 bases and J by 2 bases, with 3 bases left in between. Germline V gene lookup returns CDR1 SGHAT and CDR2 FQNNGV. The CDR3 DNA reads TGTGCCAGCAGCCGTAACACTGAAGCTTTCTTT. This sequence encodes CASSRNTEAFF.

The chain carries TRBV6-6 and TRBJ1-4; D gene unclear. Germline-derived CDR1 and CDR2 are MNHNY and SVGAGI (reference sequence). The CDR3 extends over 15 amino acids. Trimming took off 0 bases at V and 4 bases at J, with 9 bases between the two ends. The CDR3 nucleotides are TGTGCCAGCAGTTACTCGGAACAGAGTAATGAAAAACTGTTTTTT. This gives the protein CASSYSEQSNEKLFF.

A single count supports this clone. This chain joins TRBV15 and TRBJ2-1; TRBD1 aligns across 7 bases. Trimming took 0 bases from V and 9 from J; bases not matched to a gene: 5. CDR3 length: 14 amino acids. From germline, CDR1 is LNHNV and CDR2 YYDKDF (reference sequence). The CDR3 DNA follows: TGTGCCACCAGCAGAGAACAGGGGTGGGTTGAGCAGTTCTTC. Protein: CATSREQGWVEQFF. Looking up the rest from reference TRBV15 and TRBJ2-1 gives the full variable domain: DAMVIQNPRYQVTQFGKPVTLSCSQTLNHNVMYWYQQKSSQAPKLLFHYYDKDFNNEADTPDNFQSRRPNTSFCFLDIRSPGLGDTAMYLCATSREQGWVEQFFGPGTRLTVL.

Here the CDR3 DNA reads TGTGCCAGTAGTCGGGAGAACACTGAAGCTTTCTTT. Amino acid sequence: CASSRENTEAFF. The chain joins TRBV19 to TRBJ1-1; D is uncertain. This CDR3 region has 12 residues. Germline V gene lookup returns CDR1 LNHDA and CDR2 SQIVND (reference sequence). V was clipped by 5 bases and J by 1 base, with 5 bases between them.